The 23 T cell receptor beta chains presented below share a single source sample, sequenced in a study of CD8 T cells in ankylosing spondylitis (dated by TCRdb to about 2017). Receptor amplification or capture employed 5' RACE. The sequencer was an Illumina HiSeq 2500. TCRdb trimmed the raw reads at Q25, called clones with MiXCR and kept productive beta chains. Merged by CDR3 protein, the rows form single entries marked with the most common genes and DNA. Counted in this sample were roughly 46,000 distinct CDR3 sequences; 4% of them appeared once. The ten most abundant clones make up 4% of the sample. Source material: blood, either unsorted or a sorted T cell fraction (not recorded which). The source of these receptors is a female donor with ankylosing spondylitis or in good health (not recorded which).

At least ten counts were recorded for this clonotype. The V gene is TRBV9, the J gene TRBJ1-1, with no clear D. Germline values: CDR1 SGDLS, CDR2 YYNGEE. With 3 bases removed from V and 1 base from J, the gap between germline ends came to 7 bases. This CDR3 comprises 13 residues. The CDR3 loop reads CASSATANTEAFF. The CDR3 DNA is TGTGCCAGCAGCGCAACAGCGAACACTGAAGCTTTCTTT.

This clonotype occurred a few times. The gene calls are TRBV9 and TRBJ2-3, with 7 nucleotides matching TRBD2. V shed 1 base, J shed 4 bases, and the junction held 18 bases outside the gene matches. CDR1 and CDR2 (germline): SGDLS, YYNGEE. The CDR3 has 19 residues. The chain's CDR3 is CASSVLGRVWAGESDTQYF. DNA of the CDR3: TGTGCCAGCAGCGTATTAGGGAGGGTCTGGGCGGGGGAGTCAGATACGCAGTATTTT.

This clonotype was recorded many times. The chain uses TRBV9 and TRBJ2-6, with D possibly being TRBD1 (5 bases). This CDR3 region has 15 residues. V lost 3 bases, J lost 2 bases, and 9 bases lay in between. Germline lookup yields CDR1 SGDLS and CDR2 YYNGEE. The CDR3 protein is CASSARTPGANVLTF. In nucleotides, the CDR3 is TGTGCCAGCAGCGCTCGGACACCTGGGGCCAACGTCCTGACTTTC.

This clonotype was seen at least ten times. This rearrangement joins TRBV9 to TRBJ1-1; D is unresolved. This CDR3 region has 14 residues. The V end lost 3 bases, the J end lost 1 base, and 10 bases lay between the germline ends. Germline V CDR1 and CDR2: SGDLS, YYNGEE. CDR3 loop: CASSADGTNTEAFF. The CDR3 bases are TGTGCCAGCAGCGCGGACGGAACGAACACTGAAGCTTTCTTT.

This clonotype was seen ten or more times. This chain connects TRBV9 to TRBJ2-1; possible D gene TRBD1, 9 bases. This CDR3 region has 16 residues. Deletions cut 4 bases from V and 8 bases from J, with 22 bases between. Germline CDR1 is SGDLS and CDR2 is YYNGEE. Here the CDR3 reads CASSSRGDRVLHEQFF. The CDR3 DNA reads TGTGCCAGCAGCTCGCGGGGGGACAGGGTCTTACATGAGCAGTTCTTC.

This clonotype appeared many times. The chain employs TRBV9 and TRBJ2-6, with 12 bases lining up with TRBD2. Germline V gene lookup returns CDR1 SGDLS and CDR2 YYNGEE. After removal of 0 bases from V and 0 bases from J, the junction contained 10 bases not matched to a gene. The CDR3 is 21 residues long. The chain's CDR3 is CASSVAGWTSGAVSGANVLTF. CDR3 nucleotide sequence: TGTGCCAGCAGCGTAGCCGGCTGGACTAGCGGGGCCGTCTCTGGGGCCAACGTCCTGACTTTC.

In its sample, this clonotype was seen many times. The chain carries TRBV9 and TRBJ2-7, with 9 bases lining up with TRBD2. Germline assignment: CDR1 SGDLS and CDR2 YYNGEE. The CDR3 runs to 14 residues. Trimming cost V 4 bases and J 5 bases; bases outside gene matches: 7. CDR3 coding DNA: TGTGCCAGCAGCAGGGAGGCGGGGGGGAACGAGCAGTACTTC. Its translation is CASSREAGGNEQYF. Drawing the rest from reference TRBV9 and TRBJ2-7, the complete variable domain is DSGVTQTPKHLITATGQRVTLRCSPRSGDLSVYWYQQSLDQGLQFLIQYYNGEERAKGNILERFSAQQFPDLHSELNLSSLELGDSALYFCASSREAGGNEQYFGPGTRLTVT.

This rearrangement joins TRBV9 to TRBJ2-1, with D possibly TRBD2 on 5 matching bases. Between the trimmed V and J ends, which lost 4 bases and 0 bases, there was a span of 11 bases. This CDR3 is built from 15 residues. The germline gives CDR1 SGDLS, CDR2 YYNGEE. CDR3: CASSLLGSSYNEQFF. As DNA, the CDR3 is TGTGCCAGCAGCTTACTAGGGAGCTCCTACAATGAGCAGTTCTTC.

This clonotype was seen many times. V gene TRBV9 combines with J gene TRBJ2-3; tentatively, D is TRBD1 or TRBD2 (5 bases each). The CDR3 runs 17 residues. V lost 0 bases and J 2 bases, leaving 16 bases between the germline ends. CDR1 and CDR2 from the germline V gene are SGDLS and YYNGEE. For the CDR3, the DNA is TGTGCCAGCAGCGTAGACCTCTTTCCGGGACCCACAGATACGCAGTATTTT. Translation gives CASSVDLFPGPTDTQYF.

In nucleotides, the CDR3 is TGTGCCAGCAGCGTAAGACAGGGGGCGGGCCAAGAGACCCAGTACTTC. It codes for CASSVRQGAGQETQYF. The J gene is TRBJ2-5, the V gene TRBV9; 10 bases map to TRBD1. The junction had 4 bases not matched to a gene; V was cut back by 1 base and J by 1 base. Germline assignment: CDR1 SGDLS and CDR2 YYNGEE. The CDR3 consists of 16 residues.

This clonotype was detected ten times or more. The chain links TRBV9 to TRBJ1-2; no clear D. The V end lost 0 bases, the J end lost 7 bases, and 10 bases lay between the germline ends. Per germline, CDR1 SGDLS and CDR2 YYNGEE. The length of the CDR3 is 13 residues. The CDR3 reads CASSVAELGGYTF. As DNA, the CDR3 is TGTGCCAGCAGCGTAGCAGAGTTGGGTGGCTACACCTTC.

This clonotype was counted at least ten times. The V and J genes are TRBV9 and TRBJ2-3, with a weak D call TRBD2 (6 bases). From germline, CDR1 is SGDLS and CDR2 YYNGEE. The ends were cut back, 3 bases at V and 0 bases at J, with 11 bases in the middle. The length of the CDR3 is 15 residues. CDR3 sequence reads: CASSADLASTDTQYF. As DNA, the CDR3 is TGTGCCAGCAGCGCGGACCTAGCGAGCACAGATACGCAGTATTTT.

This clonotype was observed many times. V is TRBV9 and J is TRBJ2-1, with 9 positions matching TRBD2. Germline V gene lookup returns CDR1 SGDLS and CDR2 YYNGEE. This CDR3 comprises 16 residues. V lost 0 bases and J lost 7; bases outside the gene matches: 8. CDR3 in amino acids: CASSVAAGGPINEQFF. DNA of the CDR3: TGTGCCAGCAGCGTAGCCGCGGGGGGGCCTATAAATGAGCAGTTCTTC.

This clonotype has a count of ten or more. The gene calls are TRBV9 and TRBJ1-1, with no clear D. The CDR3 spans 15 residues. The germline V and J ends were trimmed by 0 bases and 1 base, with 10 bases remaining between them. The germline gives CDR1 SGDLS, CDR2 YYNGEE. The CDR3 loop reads CASSVGHGQNTEAFF. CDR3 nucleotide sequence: TGTGCCAGCAGCGTAGGGCACGGCCAGAACACTGAAGCTTTCTTT.

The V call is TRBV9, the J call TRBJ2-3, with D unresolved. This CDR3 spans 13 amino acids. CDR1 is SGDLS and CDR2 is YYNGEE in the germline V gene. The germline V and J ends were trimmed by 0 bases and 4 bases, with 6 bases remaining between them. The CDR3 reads CASSVASSDTQYF. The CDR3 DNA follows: TGTGCCAGCAGCGTAGCGTCGTCAGATACGCAGTATTTT.

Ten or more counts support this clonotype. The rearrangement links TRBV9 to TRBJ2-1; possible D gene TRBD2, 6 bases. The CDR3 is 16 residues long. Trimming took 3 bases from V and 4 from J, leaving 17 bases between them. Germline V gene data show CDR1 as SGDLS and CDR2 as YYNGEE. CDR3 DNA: TGTGCCAGCAGCGCGCGACTAGAGCCTTCGTACAATGAGCAGTTCTTC. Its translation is CASSARLEPSYNEQFF. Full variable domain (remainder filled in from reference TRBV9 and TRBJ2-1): DSGVTQTPKHLITATGQRVTLRCSPRSGDLSVYWYQQSLDQGLQFLIQYYNGEERAKGNILERFSAQQFPDLHSELNLSSLELGDSALYFCASSARLEPSYNEQFFGPGTRLTVL.

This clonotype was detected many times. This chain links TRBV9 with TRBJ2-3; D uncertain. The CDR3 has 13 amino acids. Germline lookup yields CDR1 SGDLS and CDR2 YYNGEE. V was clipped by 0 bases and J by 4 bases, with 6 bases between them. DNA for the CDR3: TGTGCCAGCAGCGTAGGTGTTTCAGATACGCAGTATTTT. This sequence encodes CASSVGVSDTQYF.

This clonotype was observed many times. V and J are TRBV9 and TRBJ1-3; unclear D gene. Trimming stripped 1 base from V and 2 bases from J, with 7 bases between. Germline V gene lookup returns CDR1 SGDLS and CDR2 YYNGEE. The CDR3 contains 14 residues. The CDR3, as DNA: TGTGCCAGCAGCGTACCCAGCCCTGGAAACACCATATATTTT. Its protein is CASSVPSPGNTIYF.

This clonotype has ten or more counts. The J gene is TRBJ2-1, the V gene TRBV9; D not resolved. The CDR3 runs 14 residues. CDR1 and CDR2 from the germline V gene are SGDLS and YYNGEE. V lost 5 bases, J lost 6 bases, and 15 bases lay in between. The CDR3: CASSPFAPLNEQFF. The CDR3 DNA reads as TGTGCCAGCAGTCCTTTTGCTCCCCTCAATGAGCAGTTCTTC. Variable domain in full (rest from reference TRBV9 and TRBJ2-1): DSGVTQTPKHLITATGQRVTLRCSPRSGDLSVYWYQQSLDQGLQFLIQYYNGEERAKGNILERFSAQQFPDLHSELNLSSLELGDSALYFCASSPFAPLNEQFFGPGTRLTVL.

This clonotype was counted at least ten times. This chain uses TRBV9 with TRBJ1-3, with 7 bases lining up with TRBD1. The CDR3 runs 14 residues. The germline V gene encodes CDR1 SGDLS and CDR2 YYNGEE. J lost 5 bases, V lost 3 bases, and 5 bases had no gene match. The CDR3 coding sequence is TGTGCCAGCAGCGAAGACAGGGTTAGAAACACCATATATTTT. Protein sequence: CASSEDRVRNTIYF.

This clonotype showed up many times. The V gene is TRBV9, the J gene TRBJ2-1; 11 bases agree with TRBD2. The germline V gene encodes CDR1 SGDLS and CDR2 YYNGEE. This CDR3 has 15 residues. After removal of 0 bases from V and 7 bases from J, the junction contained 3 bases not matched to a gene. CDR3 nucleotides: TGTGCCAGCAGCGTAGTAGCGGGGGGGGGAAATGAGCAGTTCTTC. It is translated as CASSVVAGGGNEQFF.

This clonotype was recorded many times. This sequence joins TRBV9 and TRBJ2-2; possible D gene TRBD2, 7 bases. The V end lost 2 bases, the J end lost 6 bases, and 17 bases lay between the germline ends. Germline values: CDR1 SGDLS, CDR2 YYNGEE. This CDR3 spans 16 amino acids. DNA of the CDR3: TGTGCCAGCAGCGTGAGCAGTGGGGGGGCGCCCGGGGAGCTGTTTTTT. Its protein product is CASSVSSGGAPGELFF.

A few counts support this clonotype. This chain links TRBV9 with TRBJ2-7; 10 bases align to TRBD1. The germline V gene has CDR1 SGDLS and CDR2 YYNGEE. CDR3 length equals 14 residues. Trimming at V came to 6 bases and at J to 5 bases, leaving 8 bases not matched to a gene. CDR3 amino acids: CASTPGQGMNEQYF. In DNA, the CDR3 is TGTGCCAGCACCCCGGGACAGGGGATGAACGAGCAGTACTTC.